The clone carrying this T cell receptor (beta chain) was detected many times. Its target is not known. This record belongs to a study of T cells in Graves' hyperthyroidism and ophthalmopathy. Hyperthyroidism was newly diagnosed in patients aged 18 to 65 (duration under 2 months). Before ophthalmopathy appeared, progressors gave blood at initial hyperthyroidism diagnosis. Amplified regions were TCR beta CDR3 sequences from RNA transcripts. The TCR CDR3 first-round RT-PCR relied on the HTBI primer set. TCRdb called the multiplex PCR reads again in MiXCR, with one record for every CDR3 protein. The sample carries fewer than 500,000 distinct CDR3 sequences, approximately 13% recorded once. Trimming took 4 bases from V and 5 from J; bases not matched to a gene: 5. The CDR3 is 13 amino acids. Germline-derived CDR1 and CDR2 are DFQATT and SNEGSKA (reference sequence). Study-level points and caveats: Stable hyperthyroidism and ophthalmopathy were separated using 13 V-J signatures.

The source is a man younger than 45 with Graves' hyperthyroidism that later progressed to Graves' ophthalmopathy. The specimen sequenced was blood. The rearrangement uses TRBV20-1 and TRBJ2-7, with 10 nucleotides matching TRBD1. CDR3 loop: CSATDRGPHEQYF. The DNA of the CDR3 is TGCAGTGCTACCGACAGGGGGCCTCACGAGCAGTACTTC.